This TCR beta chain was recovered during a study of T cells after yellow fever vaccination. TCRdb reanalysed the 5' RACE reads using MiXCR and keeps one entry per CDR3 protein. The data show almost 600,000 distinct CDR3 sequences, approximately 15% seen once. Comments on this clonotype: Antigen specificity is unknown.

Study-wide results and limits: Only a minor proportion of clonotypes was detected across both CD4 and CD8 compartments. Post-booster repertoires contained most primary-vaccination clones again (96% CD4, 85% to 90% CD8).

The receptor comes from a man younger than 45 who received the YFV17D yellow fever vaccine. Sequences were derived from PBMCs, sampled on the day of the yellow fever booster vaccination.

The CDR3 coding sequence is TGTGCCAACCGGGACAGCACAGATACGCAGTATTTT. It translates to CANRDSTDTQYF. The rearrangement links TRBV2 to TRBJ2-3, with D perhaps given as TRBD1 or TRBD2 (5 bases each). The CDR3 consists of 12 residues. The germline V gene has CDR1 SNHLY and CDR2 FYNNEI. Trimming removed 10 bases from V and 0 bases from J, with 8 bases in between.